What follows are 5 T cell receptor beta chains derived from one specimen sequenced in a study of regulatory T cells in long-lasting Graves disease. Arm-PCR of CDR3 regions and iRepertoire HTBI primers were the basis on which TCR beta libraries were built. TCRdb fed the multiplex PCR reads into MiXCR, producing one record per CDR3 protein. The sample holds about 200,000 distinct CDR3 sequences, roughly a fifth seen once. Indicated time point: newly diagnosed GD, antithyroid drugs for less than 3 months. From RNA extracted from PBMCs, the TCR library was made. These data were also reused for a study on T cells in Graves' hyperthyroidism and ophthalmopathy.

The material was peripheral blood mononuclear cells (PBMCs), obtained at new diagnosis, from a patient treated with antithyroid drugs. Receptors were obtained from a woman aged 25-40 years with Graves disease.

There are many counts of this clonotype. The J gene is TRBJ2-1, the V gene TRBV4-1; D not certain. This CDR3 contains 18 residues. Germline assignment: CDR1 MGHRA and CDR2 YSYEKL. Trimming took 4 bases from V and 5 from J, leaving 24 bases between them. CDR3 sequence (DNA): TGCGCCAGCAGCCCCGCTGCCTTCGGCGTCTCCCTTGACAATGAGCAGTTCTTC. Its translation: CASSPAAFGVSLDNEQFF.

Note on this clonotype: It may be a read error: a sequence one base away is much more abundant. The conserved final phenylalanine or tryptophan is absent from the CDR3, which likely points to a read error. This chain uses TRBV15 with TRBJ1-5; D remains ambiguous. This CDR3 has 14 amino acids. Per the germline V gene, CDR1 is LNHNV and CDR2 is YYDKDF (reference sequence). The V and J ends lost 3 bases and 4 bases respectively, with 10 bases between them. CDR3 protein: CATSRDFVNQPQHL. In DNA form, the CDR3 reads TGTGCCACCAGCAGGGACTTCGTAAATCAGCCCCAGCATCTT.

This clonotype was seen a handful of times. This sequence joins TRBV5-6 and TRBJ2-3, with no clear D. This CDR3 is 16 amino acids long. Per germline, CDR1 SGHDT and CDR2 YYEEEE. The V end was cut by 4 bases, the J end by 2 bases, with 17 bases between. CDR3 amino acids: CASSPVKWDYTDTQYF. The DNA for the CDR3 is TGTGCCAGCAGCCCGGTGAAGTGGGATTACACAGATACGCAGTATTTT.

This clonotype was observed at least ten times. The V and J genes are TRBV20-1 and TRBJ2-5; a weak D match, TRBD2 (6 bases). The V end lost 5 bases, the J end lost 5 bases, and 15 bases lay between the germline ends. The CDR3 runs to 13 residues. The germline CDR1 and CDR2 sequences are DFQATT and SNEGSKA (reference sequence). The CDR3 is CSARALAGETQYF. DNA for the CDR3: TGCAGTGCTCGTGCACTAGCTGGGGAGACCCAGTACTTC.

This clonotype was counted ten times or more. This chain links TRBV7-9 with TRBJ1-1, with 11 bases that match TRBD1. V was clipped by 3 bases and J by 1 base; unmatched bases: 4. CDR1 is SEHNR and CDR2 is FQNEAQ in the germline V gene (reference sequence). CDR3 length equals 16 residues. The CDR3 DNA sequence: TGTGCCAGCAGCTTCCAAGGGACAGGGGGGAACACTGAAGCTTTCTTT. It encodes CASSFQGTGGNTEAFF.